The TCR beta chain described here comes from a study of shared clonotypes between healthy human individuals (dated by TCRdb to between 2020 and 2021). Regarding the complete study: Three men and two women, aged 18 to 49 years, made up the cohort. For each donor, CD4 naive and CD4 memory were each given three plates, CD8 naive was given two plates, and CD8 memory was given one plate. To estimate repertoire size and how much clonotypes are shared between individuals, the study performed deep sequencing of blood TCR repertoires from 4 to 6 healthy adults. Libraries were prepared and TCR repertoires were sequenced by different laboratories using diverse techniques, in order to increase sequencing depth and limit assay-specific biases. Per donor, leukapheresis produced somewhere between about 0.94 and 9 billion PBMCs.

A note on this clone: The antigen it binds to is not known. Base quality data are lacking; no much larger clone is found one base away.

The donors were healthy, HIV-negative adults who had no recently reported acute infections or vaccinations. All donors were Caucasian adults living in Nashville, Tennessee, USA. CD4+ T cells were enriched by magnetic negative selection, after which naive cells were positively selected on CD45RA and the negative fraction was taken as the memory subset. Blood was obtained by leukapheresis, after which PBMCs were separated by Ficoll-Histopaque density gradient centrifugation and cryopreserved in liquid nitrogen vapor phase. Analytical flow cytometry was used to check the purity and quantity of every magnetically sorted T cell population. Genomic DNA was isolated from each sorted fraction and quantified by UV absorbance on a Nanodrop 2000c. Study-level results and caveats: Estimated clonotype richness was generally larger for naive than for memory subsets. The small number of donors limited the genetic and exposure-history diversity represented. Sampling was restricted to blood, and TCR repertoires in tissue are likely to differ from TCR repertoires in blood. Around 5% of naive CD4, around 3.6% of naive CD8, 2.3% of memory CD4, and 0.4% of memory CD8 clonotypes were shared across several donors. Pairwise subsampling led to the expectation that sequencing depth would affect the degree of clonotype sharing among donors. Incomplete sequencing was indicated by rarefaction of sorted-subset datasets, despite the large sequencing depth. Higher generation probabilities were observed for clonotypes shared by all four sorted-subset donors than for non-shared clonotypes.

Using the deep immunoSEQ assay, multiplex PCR amplified TCR CDR3 regions from genomic DNA. Extracted genomic DNA from each cell subset was spread evenly across all wells of several immunoSEQ 96-well plates, with each plate serving as a replicate. Each replicate PCR for sorted subsets received around 0.2 ug genomic DNA, equal to about 30,000 T cell genomes. Purified libraries were quantified with a Qubit 3.0 fluorometer, sized on a Bioanalyzer 2100, and re-quantified with the KAPA Library Quantification kit. A separate single-read 150-cycle Illumina NextSeq 550 flow cell was used to sequence each immunoSEQ 96-well plate. The study's own analysis went as follows. The immunoSEQ output contained only junctional sequences without quality scores, so filtering could not match that applied to full-length reads. Sequences were annotated with PyIR, a Python wrapper for IgBLAST v1.9, using IMGT germline references to assign V/J genes and CDR3. Reads were filtered out if the reads had weak V/J assignments (E-value above 1e-6), no CDR3, stop codons, out-of-frame junctions, or ambiguous translated residues. V3J clonotypes were defined by identical inferred V gene, J gene, and CDR3 amino acid sequence. To compute the percentage overlap between repertoires, the number of shared unique clonotypes was divided by the size of the smaller repertoire. RTK rarefaction, the Chao1 estimator, and Recon v2.1 estimates of unobserved clonotypes were used to assess repertoire richness. For all TCRbeta clonotypes obtained by the gDNA method from a few donors, generation probabilities were computed with OLGA. TCRdb mirrors the immuneACCESS table, restricted to in-frame sequences. Some clones are absent from its copies; in checked studies, under half trace to an unresolved V gene, and the reason for the others is unknown. D and trimming were read from the DNA, whereas the V and J calls and clone size are those reported in that table. The sample table lists 2 million to 2.5 million clones, approximately 96% of them with a count of one. 0.1% to 0.15% of the sample rests with the top ten.

The CDR1 and CDR2 encoded by the germline V gene are MDHEN and SYDVKM. The CDR3 has 15 amino acids, counting the end cysteine and phenylalanine. Solely the CDR3 DNA is kept, with 45 bases framed from the first base. Ends trimmed: V by 6 bases, J by 4 bases; bases unmatched to a gene: 9. The chain links TRBV28 with TRBJ2-3; TRBD2 fits 8 bases in the junction. Sequenced input: naive CD4+ T cells sorted from blood. The label giving this sample's cell subset or site can be read as: CD45RA+ positively selected. The receptor was isolated from a man aged 18 to 35 in good health. The CDR3 protein is CASRLGRGGPDTQYF. The DNA sequence is TGTGCCAGCAGGTTAGGTCGGGGGGGTCCAGATACGCAGTATTTT.